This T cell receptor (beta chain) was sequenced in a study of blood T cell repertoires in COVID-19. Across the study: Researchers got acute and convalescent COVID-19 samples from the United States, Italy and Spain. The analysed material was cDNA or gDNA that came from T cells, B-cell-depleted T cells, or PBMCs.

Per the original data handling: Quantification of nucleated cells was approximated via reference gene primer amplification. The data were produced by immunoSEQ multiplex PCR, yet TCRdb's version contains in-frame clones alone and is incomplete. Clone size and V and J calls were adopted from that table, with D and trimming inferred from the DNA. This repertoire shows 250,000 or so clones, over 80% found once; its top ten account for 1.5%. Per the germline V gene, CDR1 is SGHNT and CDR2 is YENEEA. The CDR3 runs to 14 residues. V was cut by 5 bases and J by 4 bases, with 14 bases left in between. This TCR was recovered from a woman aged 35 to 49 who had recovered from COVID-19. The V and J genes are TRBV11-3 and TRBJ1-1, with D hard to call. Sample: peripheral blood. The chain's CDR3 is CASSAARTTTEAFF. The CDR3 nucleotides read TGTGCCAGCAGCGCAGCTCGGACTACCACTGAAGCTTTCTTT. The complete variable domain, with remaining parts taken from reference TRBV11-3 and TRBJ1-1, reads EAGVVQSPRYKIIEKKQPVAFWCNPISGHNTLYWYLQNLGQGPELLIRYENEEAVDDSQLPKDRFSAERLKGVDSTLKIQPAELGDSAVYLCASSAARTTTEAFFGQGTRLTVV.